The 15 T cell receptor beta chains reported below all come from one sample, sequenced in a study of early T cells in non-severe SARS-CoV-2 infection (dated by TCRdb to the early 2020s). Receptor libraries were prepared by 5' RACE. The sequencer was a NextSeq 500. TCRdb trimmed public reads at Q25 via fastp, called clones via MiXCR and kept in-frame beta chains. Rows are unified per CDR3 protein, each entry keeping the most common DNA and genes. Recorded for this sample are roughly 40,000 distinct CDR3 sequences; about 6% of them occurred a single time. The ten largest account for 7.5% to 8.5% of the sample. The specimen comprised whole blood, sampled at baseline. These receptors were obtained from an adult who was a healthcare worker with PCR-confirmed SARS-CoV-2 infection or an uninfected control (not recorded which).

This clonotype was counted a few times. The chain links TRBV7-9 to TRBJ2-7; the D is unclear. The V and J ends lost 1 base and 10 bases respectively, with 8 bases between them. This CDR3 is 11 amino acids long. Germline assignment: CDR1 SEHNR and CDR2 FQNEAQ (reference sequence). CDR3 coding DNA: TGTGCCAGCAGCTTAGACGGTGATCAGTACTTC. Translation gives CASSLDGDQYF. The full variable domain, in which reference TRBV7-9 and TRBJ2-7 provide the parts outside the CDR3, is DTGVSQNPRHKITKRGQNVTFRCDPISEHNRLYWYRQTLGQGPEFLTYFQNEAQLEKSRLLSDRFSAERPKGSFSTLEIQRTEQGDSAMYLCASSLDGDQYFGPGTRLTVT.

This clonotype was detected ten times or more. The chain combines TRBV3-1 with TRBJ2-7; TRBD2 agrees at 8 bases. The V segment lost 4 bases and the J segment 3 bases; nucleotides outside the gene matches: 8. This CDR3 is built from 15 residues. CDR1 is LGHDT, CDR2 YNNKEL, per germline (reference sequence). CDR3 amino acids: CASSPSRTSYYEQYF. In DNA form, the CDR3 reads TGTGCCAGCAGCCCCTCTCGGACTAGCTACTACGAGCAGTACTTC.

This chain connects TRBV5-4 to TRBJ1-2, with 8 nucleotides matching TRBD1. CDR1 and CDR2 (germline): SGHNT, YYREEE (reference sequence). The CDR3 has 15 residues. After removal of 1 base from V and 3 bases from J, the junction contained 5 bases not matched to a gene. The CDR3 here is CASSLRTGFDYGYTF. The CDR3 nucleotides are TGTGCCAGCAGCTTGAGGACAGGGTTCGACTATGGCTACACCTTC.

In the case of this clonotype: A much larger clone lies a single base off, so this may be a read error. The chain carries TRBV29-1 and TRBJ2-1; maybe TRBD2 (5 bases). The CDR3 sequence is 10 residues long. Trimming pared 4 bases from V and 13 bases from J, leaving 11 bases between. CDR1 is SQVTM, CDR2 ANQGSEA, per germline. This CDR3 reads CSVVADFQFF. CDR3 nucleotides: TGCAGCGTTGTTGCGGACTTCCAGTTCTTC.

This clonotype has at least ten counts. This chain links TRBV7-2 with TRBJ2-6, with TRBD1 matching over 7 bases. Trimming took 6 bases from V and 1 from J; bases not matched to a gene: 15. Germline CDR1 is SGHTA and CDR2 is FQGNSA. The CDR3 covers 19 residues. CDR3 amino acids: CASRWTGTTLGSGANVLTF. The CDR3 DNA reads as TGTGCCAGCAGATGGACAGGAACCACTTTGGGATCTGGGGCCAACGTCCTGACTTTC. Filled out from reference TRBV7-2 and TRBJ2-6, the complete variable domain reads GAGVSQSPSNKVTEKGKDVELRCDPISGHTALYWYRQSLGQGLEFLIYFQGNSAPDKSGLPSDRFSAERTGGSVSTLTIQRTQQEDSAVYLCASRWTGTTLGSGANVLTFGAGSRLTVL.

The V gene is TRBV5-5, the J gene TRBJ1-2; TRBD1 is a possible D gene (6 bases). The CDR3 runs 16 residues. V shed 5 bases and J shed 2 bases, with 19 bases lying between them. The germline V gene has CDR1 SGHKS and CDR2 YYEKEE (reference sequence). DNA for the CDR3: TGTGCCAGCAGTGAAACGGGGGGCGTTTGGAACTATGGCTACACCTTC. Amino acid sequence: CASSETGGVWNYGYTF.

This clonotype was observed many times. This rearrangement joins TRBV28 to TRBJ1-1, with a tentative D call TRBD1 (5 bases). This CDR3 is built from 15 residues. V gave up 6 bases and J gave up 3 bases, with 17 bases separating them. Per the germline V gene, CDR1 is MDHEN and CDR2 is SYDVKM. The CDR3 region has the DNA TGTGCCAGCAGGCAGGGAGTGAGAAGGGACACTGAAGCTTTCTTT. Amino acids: CASRQGVRRDTEAFF.

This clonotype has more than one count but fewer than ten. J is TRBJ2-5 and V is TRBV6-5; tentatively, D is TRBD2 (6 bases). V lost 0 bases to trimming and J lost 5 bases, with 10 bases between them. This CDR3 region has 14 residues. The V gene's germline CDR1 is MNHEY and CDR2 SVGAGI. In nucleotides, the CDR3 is TGTGCCAGCAGTTACTCGACGGGGGTGGAGACCCAGTACTTC. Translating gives CASSYSTGVETQYF.

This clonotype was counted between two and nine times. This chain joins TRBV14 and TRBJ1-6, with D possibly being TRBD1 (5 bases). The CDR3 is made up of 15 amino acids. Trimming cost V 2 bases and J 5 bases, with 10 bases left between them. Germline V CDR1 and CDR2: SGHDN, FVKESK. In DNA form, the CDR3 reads TGTGCCAGCAGCCAAAGAGGGGCGAATAATTCACCCCTCCACTTT. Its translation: CASSQRGANNSPLHF. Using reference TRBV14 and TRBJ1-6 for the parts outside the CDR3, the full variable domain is EAGVTQFPSHSVIEKGQTVTLRCDPISGHDNLYWYRRVMGKEIKFLLHFVKESKQDESGMPNNRFLAERTGGTYSTLKVQPAELEDSGVYFCASSQRGANNSPLHFGNGTRLTVT.

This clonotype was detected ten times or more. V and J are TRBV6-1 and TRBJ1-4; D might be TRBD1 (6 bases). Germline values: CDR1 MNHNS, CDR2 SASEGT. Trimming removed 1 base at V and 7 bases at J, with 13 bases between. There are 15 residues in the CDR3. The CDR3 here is CASSEDVGASEKLFF. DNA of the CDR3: TGTGCCAGCAGTGAAGATGTGGGGGCAAGTGAAAAACTGTTTTTT.

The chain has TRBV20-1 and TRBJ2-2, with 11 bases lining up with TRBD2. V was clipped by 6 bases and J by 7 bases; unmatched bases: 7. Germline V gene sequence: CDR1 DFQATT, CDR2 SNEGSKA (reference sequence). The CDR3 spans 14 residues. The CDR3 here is CSANSGGAGGELFF. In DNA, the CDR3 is TGCAGTGCCAATAGCGGGGGGGCCGGCGGGGAGCTGTTTTTT.

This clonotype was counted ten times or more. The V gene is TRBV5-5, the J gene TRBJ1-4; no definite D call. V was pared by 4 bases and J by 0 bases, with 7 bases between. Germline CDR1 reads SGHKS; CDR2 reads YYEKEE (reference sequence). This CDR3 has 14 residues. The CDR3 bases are TGTGCCAGCAGCGACACCACAACTAATGAAAAACTGTTTTTT. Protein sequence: CASSDTTTNEKLFF. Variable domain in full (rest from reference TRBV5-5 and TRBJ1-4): DAGVTQSPTHLIKTRGQQVTLRCSPISGHKSVSWYQQVLGQGPQFIFQYYEKEERGRGNFPDRFSARQFPNYSSELNVNALLLGDSALYLCASSDTTTNEKLFFGSGTQLSVL.

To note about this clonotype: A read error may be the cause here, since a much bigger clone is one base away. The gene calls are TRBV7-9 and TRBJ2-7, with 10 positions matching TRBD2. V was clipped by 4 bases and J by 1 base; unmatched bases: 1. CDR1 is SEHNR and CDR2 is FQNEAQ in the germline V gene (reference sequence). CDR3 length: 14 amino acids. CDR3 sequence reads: CASSSTSGSYEQYF. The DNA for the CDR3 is TGTGCCAGCAGCTCGACTAGCGGGTCCTACGAGCAGTACTTC.

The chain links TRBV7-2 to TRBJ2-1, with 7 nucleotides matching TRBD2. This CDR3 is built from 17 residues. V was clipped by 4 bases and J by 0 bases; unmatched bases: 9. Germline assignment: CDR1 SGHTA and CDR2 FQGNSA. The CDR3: CASSSPRDYSSYNEQFF. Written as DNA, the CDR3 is TGTGCCAGCAGCTCCCCTCGGGACTACAGCTCCTACAATGAGCAGTTCTTC.

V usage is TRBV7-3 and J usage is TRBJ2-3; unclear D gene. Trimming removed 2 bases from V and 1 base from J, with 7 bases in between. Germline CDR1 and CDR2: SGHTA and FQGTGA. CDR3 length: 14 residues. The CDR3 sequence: CASSLWKGTDTQYF. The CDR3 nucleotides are TGTGCCAGCAGCTTATGGAAGGGCACAGATACGCAGTATTTT. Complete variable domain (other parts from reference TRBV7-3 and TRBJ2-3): GAGVSQTPSNKVTEKGKYVELRCDPISGHTALYWYRQSLGQGPEFLIYFQGTGAADDSGLPNDRFFAVRPEGSVSTLKIQRTERGDSAVYLCASSLWKGTDTQYFGPGTRLTVL.